A selection of T cell receptor beta chains follows, all from one sample in a study of T-cell memory formation after mild COVID-19. TCRdb reprocessed the 5' RACE reads via MiXCR and lists one record per CDR3 protein. Counted here are hundreds of thousands of distinct CDR3 sequences, 20% to 25% occurring once; the ten biggest clones make up roughly 8.7%. The sample consisted of PBMCs or a T cell subset sorted from them (not recorded which). Source of these receptors: an adult woman who had mild COVID-19 (a few samples of this study predate the infection). Cell type and time point are not known. Both conserved end residues are part of each CDR3. Fields, in order: V gene, D gene, J gene, CDR3 length, clone size, CDR3 protein, CDR3 DNA. D genes are given only for firm matches. Clone sizes are given selectively: once, few, many, or a class where the clone is expanded.

v_call: TRBV6-2/TRBV6-3
d_call: TRBD1
j_call: TRBJ1-1
cdr3_length: 15
clone_size: .
cdr3_aa: CASSLRQGGNTEAFF
cdr3_nt: TGTGCCAGCAGCCTCAGACAGGGTGGAAACACTGAAGCTTTCTTT

v_call: TRBV19
d_call: TRBD1
j_call: TRBJ1-2
cdr3_length: 14
clone_size: few
cdr3_aa: CASSVWTGGSGYTF
cdr3_nt: TGTGCCAGTAGTGTTTGGACAGGGGGCAGCGGCTACACCTTC

v_call: TRBV24-1
d_call: TRBD2
j_call: TRBJ2-7
cdr3_length: 17
clone_size: many
cdr3_aa: CATSDSRRGLAGEGQYF
cdr3_nt: TGTGCCACCAGTGATTCACGCCGGGGACTAGCGGGAGAAGGGCAGTACTTC

v_call: TRBV5-1
d_call: TRBD1
j_call: TRBJ2-7
cdr3_length: 16
clone_size: .
cdr3_aa: CASSRVGTGGFGEQYF
cdr3_nt: TGCGCCAGCAGTCGAGTCGGGACAGGGGGCTTCGGCGAGCAGTACTTC

v_call: TRBV2
d_call: TRBD1
j_call: TRBJ2-1
cdr3_length: 14
clone_size: few
cdr3_aa: CASRRDRANNEQFF
cdr3_nt: TGTGCCAGCAGGCGGGACAGGGCAAACAATGAGCAGTTCTTC

v_call: TRBV4-1
d_call: TRBD2
j_call: TRBJ2-3
cdr3_length: 16
clone_size: .
cdr3_aa: CASSHPLAGGSDTQYF
cdr3_nt: TGCGCCAGCAGCCACCCTCTAGCGGGGGGGTCAGATACGCAGTATTTT

v_call: TRBV29-1
d_call: TRBD2
j_call: TRBJ2-1
cdr3_length: 13
clone_size: many
cdr3_aa: CSVVAGGYNEQFF
cdr3_nt: TGCAGCGTTGTAGCGGGAGGGTACAATGAGCAGTTCTTC

v_call: TRBV12-3/TRBV12-4
d_call: .
j_call: TRBJ2-3
cdr3_length: 14
clone_size: few
cdr3_aa: CASSLGRNEDTQYF
cdr3_nt: TGTGCCAGCAGTTTAGGGAGAAACGAAGATACGCAGTATTTT

v_call: TRBV7-3
d_call: TRBD1
j_call: TRBJ1-2
cdr3_length: 15
clone_size: few
cdr3_aa: CASRPAGTGPYGYTF
cdr3_nt: TGTGCCAGCAGACCCGCCGGGACAGGGCCTTATGGCTACACCTTC

v_call: TRBV9
d_call: TRBD2
j_call: TRBJ2-1
cdr3_length: 15
clone_size: .
cdr3_aa: CASSVSGGTRNEQFF
cdr3_nt: TGTGCCAGCAGCGTAAGCGGGGGGACCCGTAATGAGCAGTTCTTC

v_call: TRBV12-3/TRBV12-4
d_call: .
j_call: TRBJ1-1
cdr3_length: 15
clone_size: .
cdr3_aa: CASSLPQGKNTEAFF
cdr3_nt: TGTGCCAGCAGTTTACCCCAGGGTAAGAACACTGAAGCTTTCTTT

v_call: TRBV20-1
d_call: TRBD2
j_call: TRBJ2-3
cdr3_length: 14
clone_size: .
cdr3_aa: CSAAGSPGTDTQYF
cdr3_nt: TGCAGTGCAGCGGGGTCCCCTGGCACAGATACGCAGTATTTT

v_call: TRBV5-1
d_call: TRBD1
j_call: TRBJ1-2
cdr3_length: 15
clone_size: few
cdr3_aa: CASSDGTAVAYGYTF
cdr3_nt: TGCGCCAGCAGCGACGGGACAGCCGTGGCCTATGGCTACACCTTC

v_call: TRBV12-3/TRBV12-4
d_call: TRBD1
j_call: TRBJ1-1
cdr3_length: 14
clone_size: .
cdr3_aa: CASIPGQLNTEAFF
cdr3_nt: TGTGCCAGCATCCCGGGACAGCTGAACACTGAAGCTTTCTTT

v_call: TRBV20-1
d_call: .
j_call: TRBJ1-3
cdr3_length: 13
clone_size: few
cdr3_aa: CSAGQSSGNTIYF
cdr3_nt: TGCAGTGCCGGTCAGAGCTCTGGAAACACCATATATTTT

v_call: TRBV6-2/TRBV6-3
d_call: .
j_call: TRBJ1-2
cdr3_length: 14
clone_size: few
cdr3_aa: CASSYPGPGYGYTF
cdr3_nt: TGTGCCAGCAGTTACCCCGGACCGGGCTATGGCTACACCTTC

v_call: TRBV9
d_call: .
j_call: TRBJ1-1
cdr3_length: 14
clone_size: .
cdr3_aa: CASSVGQLNTEAFF
cdr3_nt: TGTGCCAGCAGCGTAGGGCAGCTGAACACTGAAGCTTTCTTT

v_call: TRBV9
d_call: TRBD1
j_call: TRBJ1-3
cdr3_length: 14
clone_size: .
cdr3_aa: CASSETGDGNTIYF
cdr3_nt: TGTGCCAGCAGCGAAACAGGGGATGGAAACACCATATATTTT

v_call: TRBV29-1
d_call: TRBD1
j_call: TRBJ2-7
cdr3_length: 14
clone_size: few
cdr3_aa: CSVEGQGGTYEQYF
cdr3_nt: TGCAGCGTTGAAGGACAGGGGGGAACCTACGAGCAGTACTTC

v_call: TRBV5-1
d_call: .
j_call: TRBJ2-5
cdr3_length: 11
clone_size: few
cdr3_aa: CASRKEETQYF
cdr3_nt: TGCGCCAGCAGGAAAGAAGAGACCCAGTACTTC

v_call: TRBV5-1
d_call: .
j_call: TRBJ2-6
cdr3_length: 17
clone_size: .
cdr3_aa: CASSTGRDLSGANVLTF
cdr3_nt: TGCGCCAGCAGCACCGGACGGGATCTCTCTGGGGCCAACGTCCTGACTTTC

v_call: TRBV2
d_call: .
j_call: TRBJ1-1
cdr3_length: 14
clone_size: .
cdr3_aa: CASANGGPNTEAFF
cdr3_nt: TGTGCCAGTGCCAACGGGGGGCCGAACACTGAAGCTTTCTTT

v_call: TRBV12-3/TRBV12-4
d_call: .
j_call: TRBJ2-1
cdr3_length: 14
clone_size: .
cdr3_aa: CASSSWRDGHGQFF
cdr3_nt: TGTGCCAGCAGTTCATGGCGGGACGGCCACGGGCAGTTCTTC

v_call: TRBV9
d_call: .
j_call: TRBJ1-1
cdr3_length: 14
clone_size: .
cdr3_aa: CASSVSSLGAEAFF
cdr3_nt: TGTGCCAGCAGCGTCTCGTCGCTGGGGGCTGAAGCTTTCTTT

v_call: TRBV27
d_call: .
j_call: TRBJ2-2
cdr3_length: 17
clone_size: .
cdr3_aa: CASSLIIWGENTGELFF
cdr3_nt: TGTGCCAGCAGTTTGATAATTTGGGGGGAGAACACCGGGGAGCTGTTTTTT

v_call: TRBV27
d_call: TRBD2
j_call: TRBJ2-1
cdr3_length: 14
clone_size: many
cdr3_aa: CASKTSGRADEQFF
cdr3_nt: TGTGCCAGCAAAACTAGCGGGAGGGCCGATGAGCAGTTCTTC

v_call: TRBV5-5
d_call: .
j_call: TRBJ1-2
cdr3_length: 14
clone_size: few
cdr3_aa: CASSLGSRGDGYTF
cdr3_nt: TGTGCCAGCAGCTTGGGGAGCAGGGGAGATGGCTACACCTTC

v_call: TRBV5-1
d_call: .
j_call: TRBJ2-3
cdr3_length: 17
clone_size: .
cdr3_aa: CASSLVSWGRSTDTQYF
cdr3_nt: TGCGCCAGCAGCTTGGTCAGCTGGGGGAGGAGCACAGATACGCAGTATTTT

v_call: TRBV11-2
d_call: .
j_call: TRBJ2-1
cdr3_length: 16
clone_size: few
cdr3_aa: CASSGRPYRTYNEQFF
cdr3_nt: TGTGCCAGCAGCGGTAGGCCTTACCGGACCTACAATGAGCAGTTCTTC

v_call: TRBV14
d_call: TRBD1
j_call: TRBJ1-2
cdr3_length: 17
clone_size: few
cdr3_aa: CASSQGVYGTANYGYTF
cdr3_nt: TGTGCCAGCAGCCAAGGTGTTTACGGGACAGCTAACTATGGCTACACCTTC

v_call: TRBV14
d_call: TRBD2
j_call: TRBJ2-5
cdr3_length: 18
clone_size: .
cdr3_aa: CASSRPWGGVAGEETQYF
cdr3_nt: TGTGCCAGCAGCCGGCCCTGGGGCGGAGTAGCGGGAGAAGAGACCCAGTACTTC

v_call: TRBV6-1
d_call: TRBD1
j_call: TRBJ1-1
cdr3_length: 14
clone_size: .
cdr3_aa: CASVPGQGYTEAFF
cdr3_nt: TGTGCCAGTGTGCCGGGACAGGGGTACACTGAAGCTTTCTTT

v_call: TRBV15
d_call: TRBD1
j_call: TRBJ2-5
cdr3_length: 13
clone_size: few
cdr3_aa: CATSSDRAETQYF
cdr3_nt: TGTGCCACCAGCTCGGACAGGGCAGAGACCCAGTACTTC

v_call: TRBV9
d_call: TRBD2
j_call: TRBJ2-2
cdr3_length: 16
clone_size: few
cdr3_aa: CASSVSGGTNTGELFF
cdr3_nt: TGTGCCAGCAGCGTGAGCGGGGGGACGAACACCGGGGAGCTGTTTTTT

v_call: TRBV3-1
d_call: .
j_call: TRBJ1-6
cdr3_length: 16
clone_size: .
cdr3_aa: CASSQEGLAINSPLHF
cdr3_nt: TGTGCCAGCAGCCAAGAAGGCCTAGCCATTAATTCACCCCTCCACTTT